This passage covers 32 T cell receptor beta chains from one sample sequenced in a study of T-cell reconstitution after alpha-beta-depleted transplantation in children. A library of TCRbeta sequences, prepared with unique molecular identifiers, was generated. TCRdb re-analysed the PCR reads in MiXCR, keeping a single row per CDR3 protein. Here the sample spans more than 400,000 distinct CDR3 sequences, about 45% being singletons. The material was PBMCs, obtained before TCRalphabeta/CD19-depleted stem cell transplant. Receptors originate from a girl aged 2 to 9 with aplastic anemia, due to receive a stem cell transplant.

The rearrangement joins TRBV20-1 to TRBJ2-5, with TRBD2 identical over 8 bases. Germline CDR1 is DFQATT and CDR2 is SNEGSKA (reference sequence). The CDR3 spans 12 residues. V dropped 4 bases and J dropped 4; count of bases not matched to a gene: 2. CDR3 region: CSAIAGTETQYF. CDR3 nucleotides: TGCAGTGCTATAGCGGGAACAGAGACCCAGTACTTC.

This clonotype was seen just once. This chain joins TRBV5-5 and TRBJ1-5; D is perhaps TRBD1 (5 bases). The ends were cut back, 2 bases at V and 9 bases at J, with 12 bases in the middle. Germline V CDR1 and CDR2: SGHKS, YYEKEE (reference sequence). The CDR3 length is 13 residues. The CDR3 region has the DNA TGTGCCAGCAGCTTCCCAGGTGGGGGGCCCCAGCATTTT. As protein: CASSFPGGGPQHF. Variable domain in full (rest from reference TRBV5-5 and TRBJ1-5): DAGVTQSPTHLIKTRGQQVTLRCSPISGHKSVSWYQQVLGQGPQFIFQYYEKEERGRGNFPDRFSARQFPNYSSELNVNALLLGDSALYLCASSFPGGGPQHFGDGTRLSIL.

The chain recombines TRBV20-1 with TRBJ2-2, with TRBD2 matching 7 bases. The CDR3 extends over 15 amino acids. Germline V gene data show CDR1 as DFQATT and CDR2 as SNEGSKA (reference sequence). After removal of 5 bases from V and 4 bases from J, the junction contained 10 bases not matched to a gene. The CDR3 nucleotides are TGCAGTGCTCTATCCGGGACTACGGGCACCGGGGAGCTGTTTTTT. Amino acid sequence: CSALSGTTGTGELFF.

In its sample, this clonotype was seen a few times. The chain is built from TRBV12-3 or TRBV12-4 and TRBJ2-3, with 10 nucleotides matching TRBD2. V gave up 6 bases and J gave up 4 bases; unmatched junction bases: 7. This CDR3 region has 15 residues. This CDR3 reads CASSLSGGRPDTQYF. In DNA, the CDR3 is TGTGCCAGCAGCCTTAGCGGGGGGCGACCAGATACGCAGTATTTT.

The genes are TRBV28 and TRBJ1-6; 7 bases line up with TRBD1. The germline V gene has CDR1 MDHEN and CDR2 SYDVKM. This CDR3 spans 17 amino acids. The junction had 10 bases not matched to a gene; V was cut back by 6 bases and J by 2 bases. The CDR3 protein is CASRGGNRGAYNSPLHF. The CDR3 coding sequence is TGTGCCAGCAGAGGAGGGAACAGGGGAGCCTATAATTCACCCCTCCACTTT. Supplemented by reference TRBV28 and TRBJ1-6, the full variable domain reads DVKVTQSSRYLVKRTGEKVFLECVQDMDHENMFWYRQDPGLGLRLIYFSYDVKMKEKGDIPEGYSVSREKKERFSLILESASTNQTSMYLCASRGGNRGAYNSPLHFGNGTRLTVT.

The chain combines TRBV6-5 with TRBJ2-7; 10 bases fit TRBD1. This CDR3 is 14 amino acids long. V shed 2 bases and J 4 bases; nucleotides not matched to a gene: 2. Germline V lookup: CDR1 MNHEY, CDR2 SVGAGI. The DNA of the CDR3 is TGTGCCAGCAGTTACGGGGACAGGGGTTACGAGCAGTACTTC. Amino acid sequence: CASSYGDRGYEQYF.

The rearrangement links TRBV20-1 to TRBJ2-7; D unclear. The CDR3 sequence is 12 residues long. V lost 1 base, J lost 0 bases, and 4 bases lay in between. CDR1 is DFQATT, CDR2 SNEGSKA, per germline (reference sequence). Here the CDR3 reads CSARANSYEQYF. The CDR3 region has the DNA TGCAGTGCTAGAGCTAACTCCTACGAGCAGTACTTC.

This CDR3 reads CASSKGGDWENTEAFF. CDR3 nucleotides: TGTGCCAGCAGCAAAGGGGGAGATTGGGAAAACACTGAAGCTTTCTTT. The V and J genes are TRBV21-1 and TRBJ1-1. TRBV21-1 is reported as a pseudogene. The length of the CDR3 is 16 residues.

Written as DNA, the CDR3 is TGCGCCAGCAGCTTGGCCCGAGAGCGGGAGGCCTCCTACGAGCAGTACTTC. It yields the protein CASSLAREREASYEQYF. The chain joins TRBV5-1 to TRBJ2-7, with 9 bases fitting TRBD2. The V gene end was trimmed by 0 bases and the J gene end by 0 bases; junction bases not matched to a gene: 7. There are 17 residues in the CDR3. From germline, CDR1 is SGHRS and CDR2 YFSETQ.

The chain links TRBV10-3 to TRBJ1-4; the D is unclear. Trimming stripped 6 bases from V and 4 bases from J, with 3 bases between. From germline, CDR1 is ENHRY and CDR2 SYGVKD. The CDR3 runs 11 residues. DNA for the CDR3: TGTGCCATCAGGGTTAATGAAAAACTGTTTTTT. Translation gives CAIRVNEKLFF.

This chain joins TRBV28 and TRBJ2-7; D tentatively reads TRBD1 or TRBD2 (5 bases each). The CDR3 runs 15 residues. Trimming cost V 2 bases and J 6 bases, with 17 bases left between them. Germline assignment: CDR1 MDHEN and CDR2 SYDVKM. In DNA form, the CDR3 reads TGTGCCAGCAGTTTAACCGTGGGACGTCTAGGCGAGCAGTACTTC. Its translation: CASSLTVGRLGEQYF.

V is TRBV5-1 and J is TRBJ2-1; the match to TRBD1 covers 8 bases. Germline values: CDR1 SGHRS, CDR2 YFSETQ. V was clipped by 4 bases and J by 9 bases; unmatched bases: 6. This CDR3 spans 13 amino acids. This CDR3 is CASSPDREGEQFF. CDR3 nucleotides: TGCGCCAGCAGCCCGGACAGGGAAGGTGAGCAGTTCTTC.

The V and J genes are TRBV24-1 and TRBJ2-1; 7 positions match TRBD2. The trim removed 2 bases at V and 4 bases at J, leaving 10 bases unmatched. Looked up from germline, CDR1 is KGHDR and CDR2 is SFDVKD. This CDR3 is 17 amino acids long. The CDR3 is CATSDSGTIDGYNEQFF. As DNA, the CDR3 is TGTGCCACCAGTGATTCTGGGACTATAGATGGTTACAATGAGCAGTTCTTC.

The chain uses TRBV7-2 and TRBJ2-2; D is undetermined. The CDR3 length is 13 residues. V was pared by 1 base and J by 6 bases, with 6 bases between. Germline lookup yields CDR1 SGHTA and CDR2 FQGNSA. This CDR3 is CASSLVDPGELFF. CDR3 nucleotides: TGTGCCAGCAGCTTAGTCGATCCCGGGGAGCTGTTTTTT.

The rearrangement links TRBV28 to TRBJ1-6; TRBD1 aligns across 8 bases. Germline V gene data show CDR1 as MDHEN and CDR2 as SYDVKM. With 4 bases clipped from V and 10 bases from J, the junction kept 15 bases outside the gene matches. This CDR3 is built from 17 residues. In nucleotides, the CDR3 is TGTGCCAGCAGTTCCTCTAACAGGGGGATTAAGAACTCACCCCTCCACTTT. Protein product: CASSSSNRGIKNSPLHF.

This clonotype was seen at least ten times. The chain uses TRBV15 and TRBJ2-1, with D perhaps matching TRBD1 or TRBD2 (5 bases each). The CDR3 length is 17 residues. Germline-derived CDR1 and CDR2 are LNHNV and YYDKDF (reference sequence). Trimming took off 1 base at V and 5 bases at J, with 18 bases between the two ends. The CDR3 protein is CATSRGNRDQLNNEQFF. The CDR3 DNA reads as TGTGCCACCAGCAGAGGGAATCGGGACCAGTTAAACAATGAGCAGTTCTTC.

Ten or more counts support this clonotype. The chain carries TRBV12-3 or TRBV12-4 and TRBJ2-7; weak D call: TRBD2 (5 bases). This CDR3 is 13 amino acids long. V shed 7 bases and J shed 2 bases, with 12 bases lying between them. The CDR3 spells CASTLAGAYEQYF. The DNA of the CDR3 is TGTGCCAGCACCCTAGCCGGAGCCTACGAGCAGTACTTC.

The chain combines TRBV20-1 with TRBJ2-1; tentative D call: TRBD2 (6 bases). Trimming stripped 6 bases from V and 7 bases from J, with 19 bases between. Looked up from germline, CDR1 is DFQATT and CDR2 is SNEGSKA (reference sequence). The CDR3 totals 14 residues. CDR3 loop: CSAVTGADTNEQFF. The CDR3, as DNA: TGCAGTGCCGTGACGGGAGCCGATACTAATGAGCAGTTCTTC.

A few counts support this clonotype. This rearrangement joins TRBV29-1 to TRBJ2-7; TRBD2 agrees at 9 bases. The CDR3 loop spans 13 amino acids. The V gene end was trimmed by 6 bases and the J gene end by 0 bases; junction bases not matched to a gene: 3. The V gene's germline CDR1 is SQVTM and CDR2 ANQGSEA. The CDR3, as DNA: TGCAGCGTGGTGACTAGCGGCTCCTACGAGCAGTACTTC. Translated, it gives CSVVTSGSYEQYF.

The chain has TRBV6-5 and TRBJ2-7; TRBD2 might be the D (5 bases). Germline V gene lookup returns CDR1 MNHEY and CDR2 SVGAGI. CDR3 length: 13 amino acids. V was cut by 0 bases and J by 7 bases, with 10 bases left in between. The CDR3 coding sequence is TGTGCCAGCAGTTACTCTGCCACGGGGGAGCAGTACTTC. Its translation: CASSYSATGEQYF.

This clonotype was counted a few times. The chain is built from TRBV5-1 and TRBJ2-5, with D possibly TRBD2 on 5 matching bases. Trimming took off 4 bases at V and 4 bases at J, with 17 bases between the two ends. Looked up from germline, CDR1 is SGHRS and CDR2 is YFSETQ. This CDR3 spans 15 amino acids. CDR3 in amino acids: CASSPWRILGETQYF. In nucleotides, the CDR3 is TGCGCCAGCAGCCCCTGGAGGATTTTAGGAGAGACCCAGTACTTC.

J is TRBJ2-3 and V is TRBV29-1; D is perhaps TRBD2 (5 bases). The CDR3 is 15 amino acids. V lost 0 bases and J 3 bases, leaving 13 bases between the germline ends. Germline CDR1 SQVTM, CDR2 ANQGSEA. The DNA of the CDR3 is TGCAGCGTTGAAGAGGGCAGACTACCTACAGATACGCAGTATTTT. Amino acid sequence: CSVEEGRLPTDTQYF.

The CDR3 reads CASSERRASSYEQYF. The CDR3 DNA reads TGTGCCAGCAGTGAAAGGAGGGCTAGCTCCTACGAGCAGTACTTC. The J gene is TRBJ2-7, the V gene TRBV2; D is possibly TRBD2 (6 bases). CDR3 length: 15 amino acids. Trimming left V 2 bases short and J 0 bases short, with 11 bases between. Germline CDR1 reads SNHLY; CDR2 reads FYNNEI.

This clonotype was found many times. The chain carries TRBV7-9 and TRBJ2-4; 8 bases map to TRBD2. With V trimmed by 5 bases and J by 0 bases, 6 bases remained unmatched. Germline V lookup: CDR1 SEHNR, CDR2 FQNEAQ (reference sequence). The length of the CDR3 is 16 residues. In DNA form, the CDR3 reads TGTGCCAGCAGCCCCCGGGAGGGAATAGCCAAAAACATTCAGTACTTC. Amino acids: CASSPREGIAKNIQYF.

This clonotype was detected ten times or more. CDR3 coding DNA: TGTGCCAGCAGTGAATACGGTAGTTTAATGAATACGCAGTATTTT. Translation: CASSEYGSLMNTQYF. This rearrangement joins TRBV6-1 to TRBJ2-3; D call uncertain. Germline V gene sequence: CDR1 MNHNS, CDR2 SASEGT. Deletions cut 2 bases from V and 7 bases from J, with 16 bases between. This CDR3 comprises 15 residues.

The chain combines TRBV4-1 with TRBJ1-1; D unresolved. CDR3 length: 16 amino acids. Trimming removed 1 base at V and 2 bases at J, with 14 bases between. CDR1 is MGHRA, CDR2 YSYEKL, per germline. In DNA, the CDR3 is TGCGCCAGCAGCCAAGGGCACAAGGACCTCAACACTGAAGCTTTCTTT. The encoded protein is CASSQGHKDLNTEAFF.

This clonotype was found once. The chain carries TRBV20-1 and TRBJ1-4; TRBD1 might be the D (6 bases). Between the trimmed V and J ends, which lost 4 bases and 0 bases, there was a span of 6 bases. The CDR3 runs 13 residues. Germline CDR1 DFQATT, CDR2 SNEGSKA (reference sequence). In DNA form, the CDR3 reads TGCAGTGCTACAGGGGCAACTAATGAAAAACTGTTTTTT. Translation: CSATGATNEKLFF.

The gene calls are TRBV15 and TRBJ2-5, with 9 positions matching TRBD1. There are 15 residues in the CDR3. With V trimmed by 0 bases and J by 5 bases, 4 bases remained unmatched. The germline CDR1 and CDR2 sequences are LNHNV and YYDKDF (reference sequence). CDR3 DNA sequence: TGTGCCACCAGCAGAGATGGGACAGGGAGGGAGACCCAGTACTTC. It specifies CATSRDGTGRETQYF.

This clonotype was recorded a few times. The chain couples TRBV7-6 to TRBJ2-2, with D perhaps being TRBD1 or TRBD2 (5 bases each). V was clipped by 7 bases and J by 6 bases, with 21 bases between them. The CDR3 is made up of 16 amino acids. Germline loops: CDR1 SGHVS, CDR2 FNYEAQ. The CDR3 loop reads CASTVTLDTRSGELFF. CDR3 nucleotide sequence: TGTGCCAGCACCGTTACCTTGGACACTAGGTCCGGGGAGCTGTTTTTT.

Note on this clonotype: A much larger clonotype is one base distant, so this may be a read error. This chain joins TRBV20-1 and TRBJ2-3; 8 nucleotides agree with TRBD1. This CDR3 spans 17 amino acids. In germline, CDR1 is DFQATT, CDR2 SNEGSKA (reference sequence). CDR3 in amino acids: CSAYNTRDRISTDTQNF. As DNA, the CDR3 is TGCAGTGCTTACAATACCAGGGACAGGATTAGCACAGATACGCAGAATTTT.

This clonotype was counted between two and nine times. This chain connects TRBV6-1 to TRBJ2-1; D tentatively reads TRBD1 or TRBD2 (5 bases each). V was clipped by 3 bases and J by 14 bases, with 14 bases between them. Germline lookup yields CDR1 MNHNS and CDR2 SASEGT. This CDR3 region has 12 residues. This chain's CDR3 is CASSDTGTREFF. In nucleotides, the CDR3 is TGTGCCAGCAGTGATACCGGGACCCGGGAGTTCTTC.

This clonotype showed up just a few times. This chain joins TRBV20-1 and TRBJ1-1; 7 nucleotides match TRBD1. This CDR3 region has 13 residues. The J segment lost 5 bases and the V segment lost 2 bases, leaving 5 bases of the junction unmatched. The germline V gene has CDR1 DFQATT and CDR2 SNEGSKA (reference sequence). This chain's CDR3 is CSARRGLGTEAFF. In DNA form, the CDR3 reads TGCAGTGCTAGAAGGGGGCTGGGGACTGAAGCTTTCTTT.